A single sample is the source of the 20 T cell receptor beta chains below, sequenced in a study of OX40 agonist ivuxolimab in advanced cancers. Sequenced by immunoSEQ multiplex PCR; TCRdb stores in-frame clones only, minus some. This sample has about 70,000 clones, with 89% found just once. Sequences were derived from CD4+ or CD8+ T cells sorted from blood, sampled in a trial of the OX40 agonist ivuxolimab. All receptors come from an adult with an advanced solid tumor such as melanoma, head and neck, liver or kidney cancer.

The rearrangement uses TRBV12-5 and TRBJ2-5; maybe TRBD1 (6 bases). V dropped 0 bases and J dropped 4 bases, with 12 bases sitting between them. From germline, CDR1 is LGHNT and CDR2 FRNRAP. The CDR3 covers 15 residues. CDR3 coding DNA: TGTGCTAGTGGTTTGGTACGGGCAGGGGCAGAGACCCAGTACTTC. It yields the protein CASGLVRAGAETQYF.

The chain uses TRBV28 and TRBJ2-7; D is possibly TRBD1 or TRBD2 (6 bases each). The CDR3 runs 16 residues. Germline-derived CDR1 and CDR2 are MDHEN and SYDVKM. Trimming shortened V by 5 bases and J by 0 bases, and 17 bases separated the two germline ends. The CDR3, as DNA: TGTGCCAGCAGTCTTCCGGGGGCAGTGCCCTCCTACGAGCAGTACTTC. Its protein is CASSLPGAVPSYEQYF.

This chain links TRBV5-1 with TRBJ1-2; a weak D match, TRBD1 (5 bases). Germline V lookup: CDR1 SGHRS, CDR2 YFSETQ. V was cut by 0 bases and J by 5 bases, with 11 bases left in between. The CDR3 is 14 residues long. The CDR3 DNA reads as TGCGCCAGCAGCTTGGAGGGGTACCCGTATGGCTACACCTTC. It translates to CASSLEGYPYGYTF. Together with reference TRBV5-1 and TRBJ1-2, the CDR3 gives the full variable domain: KAGVTQTPRYLIKTRGQQVTLSCSPISGHRSVSWYQQTPGQGLQFLFEYFSETQRNKGNFPGRFSGRQFSNSRSEMNVSTLELGDSALYLCASSLEGYPYGYTFGSGTRLTVV.

The chain couples TRBV2 to TRBJ2-2, with a tentative D call TRBD1 (5 bases). V was trimmed by 6 bases and J by 1 base, leaving 6 bases between them. The germline V gene has CDR1 SNHLY and CDR2 FYNNEI. The CDR3 covers 13 residues. Here the CDR3 reads CASRGENTGELFF. DNA of the CDR3: TGTGCCAGCAGAGGGGAGAACACCGGGGAGCTGTTTTTT.

The V call is TRBV28, the J call TRBJ1-2; TRBD1 matches at 7 bases. The CDR3 is 13 residues long. Per germline, CDR1 MDHEN and CDR2 SYDVKM. Losses at the gene ends were 3 bases for V and 4 bases for J; bases not matched to a gene: 2. The DNA of the CDR3 is TGTGCCAGCAGTTTTACAGGGGTCTATGGCTACACCTTC. This sequence encodes CASSFTGVYGYTF.

The CDR3 reads CAIRQGPTGEQFF. The DNA for the CDR3 is TGTGCCATCAGACAGGGGCCCACGGGAGAGCAGTTCTTC. The chain links TRBV10-3 to TRBJ2-1; 7 positions match TRBD1. The CDR3 consists of 13 residues. Germline values: CDR1 ENHRY, CDR2 SYGVKD. J was trimmed by 10 bases and V by 6 bases; bases with no gene match: 9.

This chain uses TRBV20-1 with TRBJ1-1, with D unresolved. The CDR3 is 11 residues long. V gave up 4 bases and J gave up 4 bases, with 7 bases separating them. Germline V CDR1 and CDR2: DFQATT, SNEGSKA (reference sequence). This chain's CDR3 is CSAKSSTEAFF. Here the CDR3 DNA reads TGCAGTGCTAAGAGTTCCACTGAAGCTTTCTTT.

The chain has TRBV19 and TRBJ1-5; D gene ambiguous. Germline CDR1 reads LNHDA; CDR2 reads SQIVND (reference sequence). This CDR3 is built from 14 residues. Trimming cost V 8 bases and J 5 bases, with 16 bases left between them. The DNA of the CDR3 is TGTGCCAGTTCGGTTATGTCTGGGGATCAGCCCCAGCATTTT. Amino acid sequence: CASSVMSGDQPQHF.

CDR3 protein: CASRATGNEQYF. CDR3 sequence (DNA): TGTGCCAGCAGGGCAACAGGGAACGAGCAGTACTTC. The V call is TRBV6-1, the J call TRBJ2-7, with D perhaps matching TRBD1 (6 bases). Trimming took 6 bases from V and 5 from J, leaving 11 bases between them. This CDR3 spans 12 amino acids. The germline CDR1 and CDR2 sequences are MNHNS and SASEGT.

CDR3 nucleotides: TGTGCCAGCAGCTCCAGAGAGACAGATACGCAGTATTTT. Translated, it gives CASSSRETDTQYF. This chain connects TRBV7-2 to TRBJ2-3; D is unclear. Germline CDR1 and CDR2: SGHTA and FQGNSA. The CDR3 runs 13 residues. Trimming left V 4 bases short and J 3 bases short, with 8 bases between.

DNA for the CDR3: TGTGCCAGCCAAAGGGGGACAGGGAATTCACCCCTCCACTTT. Translation: CASQRGTGNSPLHF. The chain combines TRBV18 with TRBJ1-6; TRBD1 aligns across 9 bases. Germline V gene data show CDR1 as KGHSH and CDR2 as LQKENI. CDR3 length equals 14 residues. Unmatched junction bases numbered 6, after V lost 8 bases and J lost 7 bases.

V and J are TRBV10-1 and TRBJ1-4; D gene uncertain. The length of the CDR3 is 15 residues. The germline CDR1 and CDR2 sequences are WNHNN and SYGVQD (reference sequence). Trimming pared 4 bases from V and 5 bases from J, leaving 14 bases between. CDR3 coding DNA: TGCGCCAGCAGTGTCTGGAATGGAGGCAATGAAAAACTGTTTTTT. It specifies CASSVWNGGNEKLFF.

This sequence joins TRBV11-2 and TRBJ1-1, with D possibly being TRBD1 (6 bases). This CDR3 spans 13 amino acids. V was cut by 7 bases and J by 0 bases, with 9 bases left in between. Germline V gene data show CDR1 as SGHAT and CDR2 as FQNNGV. CDR3 amino acids: CASTGQMNTEAFF. Written as DNA, the CDR3 is TGTGCCAGCACCGGACAGATGAACACTGAAGCTTTCTTT.

The V gene is TRBV19, the J gene TRBJ1-6, with D perhaps matching TRBD1 (5 bases). This CDR3 contains 16 residues. V lost 3 bases and J 2 bases, leaving 11 bases between the germline ends. The germline V gene encodes CDR1 LNHDA and CDR2 SQIVND (reference sequence). The CDR3 DNA is TGTGCCAGTAGTATCCGGCAGGGTACCTATAATTCACCCCTCCACTTT. Translation: CASSIRQGTYNSPLHF.

The V call is TRBV28, the J call TRBJ2-5; D is ambiguous. V was shortened by 6 bases and J by 2 bases, with 16 bases between the two germline ends. This CDR3 contains 15 residues. CDR1 is MDHEN and CDR2 is SYDVKM in the germline V gene. The CDR3 sequence: CASSLEFRPQETQYF. CDR3 sequence (DNA): TGTGCCAGCAGCCTCGAGTTTAGGCCGCAAGAGACCCAGTACTTC.

The rearrangement joins TRBV5-6 to TRBJ2-1, with 7 nucleotides matching TRBD2. The CDR3 runs 15 residues. Germline loops: CDR1 SGHDT, CDR2 YYEEEE. Unmatched junction bases numbered 4, after V lost 0 bases and J lost 4 bases. The CDR3 region is CASSLGPGGYNEQFF. CDR3 sequence (DNA): TGTGCCAGCAGCTTGGGGCCCGGGGGGTACAATGAGCAGTTCTTC. Together with reference TRBV5-6 and TRBJ2-1, the CDR3 gives the full variable domain: DAGVTQSPTHLIKTRGQQVTLRCSPKSGHDTVSWYQQALGQGPQFIFQYYEEEERQRGNFPDRFSGHQFPNYSSELNVNALLLGDSALYLCASSLGPGGYNEQFFGPGTRLTVL.

J is TRBJ2-1 and V is TRBV6-1, with D tentatively TRBD2 (5 bases). CDR3 length: 13 amino acids. V gave up 6 bases and J gave up 4 bases, with 10 bases separating them. The germline V gene encodes CDR1 MNHNS and CDR2 SASEGT. The CDR3 DNA sequence: TGTGCCAGCAGAGAGGGCGGATACAATGAGCAGTTCTTC. It yields the protein CASREGGYNEQFF.

For the CDR3, the DNA is TGTGCCAGCAGTCCCTTCGGGGATGAAAAACTGTTTTTT. It specifies CASSPFGDEKLFF. The rearrangement links TRBV6-1 to TRBJ1-4; D not resolved. The ends were cut back, 5 bases at V and 6 bases at J, with 10 bases in the middle. Germline V CDR1 and CDR2: MNHNS, SASEGT. The CDR3 loop spans 13 amino acids.

This chain joins TRBV29-1 and TRBJ2-5; no definite D call. Trimming cost V 3 bases and J 1 base, with 9 bases left between them. Per germline, CDR1 SQVTM and CDR2 ANQGSEA. This CDR3 is built from 13 residues. The CDR3 loop reads CSVDRPPQETQYF. DNA for the CDR3: TGCAGCGTTGACAGACCGCCCCAAGAGACCCAGTACTTC.

The chain joins TRBV2 to TRBJ2-7; no clear D gene. The germline V and J ends were trimmed by 4 bases and 3 bases, with 16 bases remaining between them. CDR1 and CDR2 from the germline V gene are SNHLY and FYNNEI. The CDR3 spans 15 residues. The chain's CDR3 is CASSVEMGTNYEQYF. CDR3 nucleotide sequence: TGTGCCAGCAGTGTTGAAATGGGCACCAACTACGAGCAGTACTTC.